This T cell receptor (beta chain) was found in a study of T cells in Graves' hyperthyroidism and ophthalmopathy. J gave up 0 bases and V 5 bases, and 9 bases lay outside the gene matches. This CDR3 has 17 amino acids. It was RNA transcripts that yielded the amplified TCR beta CDR3 regions. TCR CDR3 regions were first amplified by RT-PCR with HTBI primers. TCRdb recomputed calls from the multiplex PCR reads with MiXCR, one row per CDR3 protein. Counted here are about 640,000 distinct CDR3 sequences, roughly 20% occurring once; the ten biggest clones make up 34%. Ophthalmopathy patients had moderate-to-severe active disease, CAS ≥3, NOSPECS ≥4, and disease duration under 3 months. Clinical symptoms, serum thyroxine, TRAb, thyroid ultrasound and orbital computed tomography informed diagnoses.

The clonotype was recovered from a man younger than 45 with Graves' ophthalmopathy. The chain couples TRBV12-3 or TRBV12-4 to TRBJ1-3; 8 bases map to TRBD1. Sequencing used blood. The CDR3 loop reads CASSMGDRGRSGNTIYF. The CDR3 coding sequence is TGTGCCAGCAGTATGGGAGACAGGGGCCGCTCTGGAAACACCATATATTTT.